The rows below give T cell receptor beta chains drawn from one sample of a study of T cells expressing NK-cell markers. From its re-call of the 5' RACE reads, TCRdb lists each CDR3 protein once, without DNA. The sample holds about 110,000 distinct CDR3 sequences. Sequenced material: blood T cells: a sorted CD56 or NKG2C T cell subset, CD4+ or CD8+ T cells, or bulk PBMC T cells (not recorded which). The receptors here all came from a woman between 18 and 70 years old in good health. Each CDR3 is given with its conserved first and last residue.

CDR3	length	V	J
CASSQDVANTEAFF	14	TRBV12-3/TRBV12-4	TRBJ1-1
CASSPGLGNTIYF	13	TRBV4-3	TRBJ1-3
CASSIMGQNNNEQFF	15	TRBV19	TRBJ2-1
CATKQGVYNEQFF	13	TRBV19	TRBJ2-1
CSARDLGTGFNSPLHF	16	TRBV20-1	TRBJ1-6
CAWSEETEAFF	11	TRBV30	TRBJ1-1
CASSQGHPDRGNYGYTF	17	TRBV4-1	TRBJ1-2
CASSFGAGVGEQFF	14	TRBV27	TRBJ2-1
CSGEGTSGRNSYNEQFF	17	TRBV29-1	TRBJ2-1
CASSETGTDNEQFF	14	TRBV10-2	TRBJ2-1
CASSQGDGVYSGNTIYF	17	TRBV3-1	TRBJ1-3
CASSYSREGDEQFF	14	TRBV6-2/TRBV6-3	TRBJ2-1
CASSGAIGDYNEQFF	15	TRBV5-1	TRBJ2-1
CASSQLGGDTEAFF	14	TRBV16	TRBJ1-1
CSARGGLADYNEQFF	15	TRBV20-1	TRBJ2-1
CSVEEYTDTQYF	12	TRBV29-1	TRBJ2-3
CASSQDSTQETQYF	14	TRBV4-1	TRBJ2-5
CASIIGTAPDGYTF	14	TRBV12-3/TRBV12-4	TRBJ1-2
CASSPWGEETQYF	13	TRBV18	TRBJ2-5
CASSLIRTDTQYF	13	TRBV7-2	TRBJ2-3
CASSPTSGDYNEQFF	15	TRBV4-3	TRBJ2-1
CASSLDSGLSEQYF	14	TRBV27	TRBJ2-7
CASSQDWGPQETQYF	15	TRBV14	TRBJ2-5
CASSLGGGLGNQPQHF	16	TRBV7-9	TRBJ1-5
CASSIQPDSYNEQFF	15	TRBV19	TRBJ2-1
CAFSVSGGGQGYEQFF	16	TRBV10-3	TRBJ2-1
CASSHTTGSGQPQHF	15	TRBV4-3	TRBJ1-5
CSVDGGTQETQYF	13	TRBV29-1	TRBJ2-5
CASSQDWGETQYF	13	TRBV4-3	TRBJ2-5
CASSLERNPTGTFYNEQFF	19	TRBV27	TRBJ2-1
CASSLLSDPGEQFF	14	TRBV7-7	TRBJ2-1
CAMRGGSYEQYF	12	TRBV10-3	TRBJ2-7
CSVLGGSTDTQYF	13	TRBV29-1	TRBJ2-3
CASSFSGLAGAGNEQFF	17	TRBV12-3/TRBV12-4	TRBJ2-1
CSVEDSSYNEQFF	13	TRBV29-1	TRBJ2-1
CAWSGESYNEQFF	13	TRBV30	TRBJ2-1
CASSLDRRGTPNEQFF	16	TRBV5-1	TRBJ2-1
CASSPGGQPQHF	12	TRBV7-9	TRBJ1-5
CASSQRTRGYNEQFF	15	TRBV7-9	TRBJ2-1
CASSQTGGYEQYF	13	TRBV3-1	TRBJ2-7
CSVVGNTEAFF	11	TRBV29-1	TRBJ1-1
CASSVTIAKNIQYF	14	TRBV27	TRBJ2-4
CASSQAGIDNEQFF	14	TRBV4-1	TRBJ2-1
CASIPGQDNYNEQFF	15	TRBV12-3/TRBV12-4	TRBJ2-1
CASSLLAGGPLNEQFF	16	TRBV3-1	TRBJ2-1
CASSLRPIGNEKLFF	15	TRBV5-5	TRBJ1-4
CASSPPAGANVLTF	14	TRBV18	TRBJ2-6
CASSESFGNSPLHF	14	TRBV25-1	TRBJ1-6
CASSGQYTEAFF	12	TRBV27	TRBJ1-1